Below, one T cell receptor beta chain is given with its context. This clonotype showed up many times. Its antigen is currently not known. Base quality data are lacking; no much larger clone is found one base away. Ophthalmopathy patients had moderately to severely active disease, with a Clinical Activity Score of 3 or more, a NOSPECS grade of 4 or more, and a disease duration of less than 3 months. Any patient with an uncontrolled infection, another autoimmune disease, pregnancy or lactation was excluded. Diagnoses were established on the basis of clinical symptoms, serum thyroxine and TRAb, thyroid ultrasound, and orbital computed tomography. Ficoll-Paque density gradient centrifugation was used to isolate PBMCs from around 10 ml of fresh peripheral blood. Total RNA was extracted with Trizol reagent, and quality was checked on an Agilent 2100 Bioanalyzer. The TCR beta CDR3 regions were amplified from the RNA transcripts. The first round of RT-PCR for the TCR CDR3 was performed with the HTBI primer set and the Qiagen OneStep RT-PCR kit. Libraries were constructed in a second round of multiplex PCR, after which size selection and purification were performed. The libraries were sequenced on an Illumina HiSeq2000 using paired-end 100 bp reads. In the paper's pipeline: Raw data were processed with SOAPnuke, discarding reads with adapters, uncalled bases, mean Phred below 15, or no exact constant-primer or identifier match. COPE v1.2.5 was used to merge the high-quality paired reads, and each unique nucleotide sequence was defined as a clonotype. MiTCR v1.1 was used to align the clonotypes against IMGT TRBV, TRBD and TRBJ reference segments. The analysis was restricted to V-J combinations with a frequency above 0.0001, which together covered about 99% of the repertoires. The TCS score was defined as the ratio of F50 (clonal expansion) to E x V (chaos), calculated using BLOSUM62-based TCRdist between CDR3 peptides within each V-J. Welch's t-statistics and random forest reduced several hundred V-J features to roughly 13, which were used in a naive Bayes classifier (R e1071). Starting from the raw public reads, TCRdb applied fastp trimming at Q25, assembled clones with MiXCR and retained in-frame beta chains. Each CDR3 protein appears once, grouped with its most common genes and DNA. It is TCRdb's table, rather than the study itself, that gives the V and J calls and clone size. In all, the sample holds about 600,000 distinct CDR3 sequences, and approximately 14% of those were seen once. Jointly, the top ten make up 12% of the sample.

V gives up 2 bases and J gives up 4 bases, and the segment between their germline ends measures 14 bases. According to the germline V gene (reference sequence), CDR1 reads MNHEY and CDR2 reads SMNVEV. From the cysteine through the phenylalanine, the CDR3 covers 15 amino acids. The read is trimmed to its CDR3 DNA, 45 bases read in frame from base 1. This sample was included in a study of T cells in Graves' hyperthyroidism and ophthalmopathy (dated by TCRdb to about 2019). Background on the whole study: Peripheral blood samples were taken at the time of initial diagnosis, prior to any treatment. To identify TCR V-J signatures that set the groups apart, the researchers used a discovery cohort of 100 patients, made up of around 40 with Graves' ophthalmopathy and some 60 with stable Graves' hyperthyroidism. For training and testing, the approximately 92 patients in the discovery cohort were randomly divided in a 7:3 ratio. Once sampling was done, hyperthyroidism patients were given methimazole at a starting dose of 30 mg daily, whereas ophthalmopathy patients were given high-dose intravenous methylprednisolone. In addition, the study compared T-cell repertoires in thyroid tissue and in blood from roughly six Graves' hyperthyroidism patients. An independent validation cohort of about 20 hyperthyroidism patients and approximately 17 patients who later progressed to ophthalmopathy tested prospective prediction of ophthalmopathy. The paper reports TCR Vbeta CDR3 sequencing of 130 to 150 peripheral blood samples: 40 to 45 ophthalmopathy, under 85 hyperthyroidism and approximately 17 progressor patients.

General findings and caveats noted by the study authors: Most expanded thyroid clonotypes (frequency above 0.001) were also found in blood, which suggests that blood repertoires may mirror thyroid immune responses. No statistical method was used to fix the sample size in advance, and group allocation was not hidden from the investigators. In cross-validation, a model built on a 13 V-J signature told ophthalmopathy apart from stable hyperthyroidism with over 85% sensitivity and approximately 81% specificity, and in testing the same model reached 80%/75%. During validation, the model predicted progression to ophthalmopathy a median of roughly 7.1 months ahead of onset, with 60% to 71% sensitivity and roughly 72% specificity.

Recombination linked TRBV27 to TRBJ1-1; no D gene can be assigned with confidence. The sequence was obtained from a woman in her forties or fifties with Graves' ophthalmopathy. Material: blood. The nucleotide sequence is TGTGCCAGCAGTTTACATCCCCCTAGGAGCACTGAAGCTTTCTTT. It is translated as CASSLHPPRSTEAFF.